What follows are 26 T cell receptor beta chains derived from one specimen sequenced in a study of CD8+ T cells in alopecia areata. TCR sequencing used cDNA made by reverse transcription of extracted RNA. Some clones are missing from TCRdb's copy, which holds only in-frame ones; the method was immunoSEQ multiplex PCR. The table has some 200,000 clones, 45% to 70% seen once; the top ten hold roughly 5.3%. The sequenced sample consisted of CD8+ T cells sorted from blood. All receptors derive from a human donor in good health.

The chain is built from TRBV30 and TRBJ1-2, with D maybe TRBD1 (5 bases). This CDR3 has 11 residues. V lost 0 bases and J 8 bases, leaving 7 bases between the germline ends. Germline V gene sequence: CDR1 GTSNPN, CDR2 SVGIG (reference sequence). In DNA, the CDR3 is TGTGCCTGGAGTGTACGGGGGGGCTACACCTTC. Amino acids: CAWSVRGGYTF.

This clone has a handful of counts. The chain recombines TRBV29-1 with TRBJ2-3; D gene unclear. Trimming took 5 bases from V and 2 from J, leaving 14 bases between them. Germline V lookup: CDR1 SQVTM, CDR2 ANQGSEA. There are 14 residues in the CDR3. DNA of the CDR3: TGCAGCGTTCCCTTGTCCAGAAACACAGATACGCAGTATTTT. It encodes CSVPLSRNTDTQYF.

The chain combines TRBV29-1 with TRBJ2-5; D is uncertain. This CDR3 has 11 residues. Germline V gene data show CDR1 as SQVTM and CDR2 as ANQGSEA. V was shortened by 7 bases and J by 5 bases, with 11 bases between the two germline ends. CDR3 protein: CSASLEETQYF. Here the CDR3 DNA reads TGCAGCGCCTCTCTGGAGGAGACCCAGTACTTC.

Here the CDR3 reads CASSPRAERGTDTQYF. CDR3 DNA: TGTGCCAGCAGCCCTAGGGCGGAGCGGGGGACAGATACGCAGTATTTT. The V gene is TRBV7-6, the J gene TRBJ2-3; 8 bases map to TRBD2. Germline-derived CDR1 and CDR2 are SGHVS and FNYEAQ. This CDR3 is built from 16 residues. The junction had 10 bases not matched to a gene; V was cut back by 5 bases and J by 3 bases.

The chain recombines TRBV15 with TRBJ1-1; no clear D. In germline, CDR1 is LNHNV, CDR2 YYDKDF (reference sequence). Deletions cut 3 bases from V and 6 bases from J, with 11 bases between. This CDR3 region has 13 residues. The CDR3 loop is CATSREPKSEAFF. CDR3 DNA: TGTGCCACCAGCAGGGAACCTAAGTCTGAAGCTTTCTTT.

V and J are TRBV11-2 and TRBJ2-5; 8 nucleotides agree with TRBD2. J gave up 5 bases and V 6 bases, and 8 bases lay outside the gene matches. The CDR3 consists of 14 residues. The germline V gene encodes CDR1 SGHAT and CDR2 FQNNGV. CDR3 region: CASRTPGGAETQYF. Written as DNA, the CDR3 is TGTGCCAGCAGGACTCCGGGGGGGGCCGAGACCCAGTACTTC.

The rearrangement links TRBV11-2 to TRBJ2-1; D is undetermined. CDR3 size: 16 residues. Germline loops: CDR1 SGHAT, CDR2 FQNNGV. V was trimmed by 2 bases and J by 8 bases, leaving 19 bases between them. This CDR3 reads CASSLRRGPGSHEQFF. CDR3 sequence (DNA): TGTGCCAGCAGCTTACGACGCGGACCCGGCTCCCATGAGCAGTTCTTC.

This clone came up a few times. CDR3 bases: TGCAGCGTTGGGGCGGAGGGGGGAGCCTATGGCTACACCTTC. This gives the protein CSVGAEGGAYGYTF. This chain links TRBV29-1 with TRBJ1-2; D might be TRBD1 (6 bases). V was pared by 4 bases and J by 4 bases, with 16 bases between. CDR1 SQVTM and CDR2 ANQGSEA come from the germline V gene. The CDR3 covers 14 residues.

V gene TRBV5-4 combines with J gene TRBJ1-1; D remains unclear. The V end was cut by 0 bases, the J end by 6 bases, with 9 bases between. This CDR3 is 13 amino acids long. Germline V CDR1 and CDR2: SGHNT, YYREEE (reference sequence). CDR3 amino acids: CASSLGGLPEAFF. The CDR3 nucleotides read TGTGCCAGCAGCTTGGGGGGTCTTCCTGAAGCTTTCTTT.

This chain links TRBV25-1 with TRBJ2-7, with no clear D. CDR1 is MGHDK, CDR2 SYGVNS, per germline. This CDR3 region has 11 residues. V was trimmed by 3 bases and J by 6 bases, leaving 6 bases between them. CDR3 coding DNA: TGTGCCAGCAGTGACGGCCCCGAGCAGTACTTC. This sequence encodes CASSDGPEQYF.

With regard to this clone: Other nucleotide sequences in the sample specify the same CDR3. This rearrangement joins TRBV29-1 to TRBJ1-2, with a weak D call TRBD1 (5 bases). This CDR3 spans 11 amino acids. V was trimmed by 1 base and J by 7 bases, leaving 7 bases between them. Germline-derived CDR1 and CDR2 are SQVTM and ANQGSEA. DNA for the CDR3: TGCAGCGTTGAAGGGGGACGTGGCTACACCTTC. As protein: CSVEGGRGYTF.

The chain couples TRBV6-5 to TRBJ1-5; TRBD1 might be the D (6 bases). The CDR3 sequence is 15 residues long. Trimming pared 6 bases from V and 0 bases from J, leaving 12 bases between. Per the germline V gene, CDR1 is MNHEY and CDR2 is SVGAGI. The CDR3: CASSPQGYSNQPQHF. Written as DNA, the CDR3 is TGTGCCAGCAGCCCCCAGGGGTATAGCAATCAGCCCCAGCATTTT.

This chain links TRBV29-1 with TRBJ2-3; TRBD1 agrees at 10 bases. Germline assignment: CDR1 SQVTM and CDR2 ANQGSEA. The CDR3 has 14 amino acids. CDR3 loop: CSALTGGAADTQYF. CDR3 coding DNA: TGCAGTGCATTGACAGGGGGCGCGGCAGATACGCAGTATTTT.

This clone has only one observation. This chain joins TRBV18 and TRBJ2-7; D is possibly TRBD1 (5 bases). The CDR3 covers 15 residues. V lost 2 bases, J lost 5 bases, and 16 bases lay in between. The germline V gene has CDR1 KGHSH and CDR2 LQKENI. The CDR3 DNA reads as TGTGCCAGCTCACCAGGGGCAGCCAGGGCGAACGAGCAGTACTTC. This sequence encodes CASSPGAARANEQYF.

The CDR3 DNA sequence: TGCAGCGTTGAAGATGTGGCGAGGGGCGTTTACGCTGAAGCTTTCTTT. This codes for CSVEDVARGVYAEAFF. The V and J genes are TRBV29-1 and TRBJ1-1, with a weak D call TRBD1 (5 bases). CDR1 is SQVTM and CDR2 is ANQGSEA in the germline V gene. The CDR3 runs 16 residues. The V end lost 0 bases, the J end lost 6 bases, and 20 bases lay between the germline ends. Combining the CDR3 with reference TRBV29-1 and TRBJ1-1 gives the whole variable domain SAVISQKPSRDICQRGTSLTIQCQVDSQVTMMFWYRQQPGQSLTLIATANQGSEATYESGFVIDKFPISRPNLTFSTLTVSNMSPEDSSIYLCSVEDVARGVYAEAFFGQGTRLTVV.

This clone was counted a few times. The V call is TRBV27, the J call TRBJ1-2; 8 nucleotides line up with TRBD1. The germline gives CDR1 MNHEY, CDR2 SMNVEV (reference sequence). This CDR3 is 15 amino acids long. J was trimmed by 3 bases and V by 5 bases; bases with no gene match: 8. The DNA for the CDR3 is TGTGCCAGCAGTCCCTGGACAGGGCTCCACTATGGCTACACCTTC. This codes for CASSPWTGLHYGYTF.

This chain uses TRBV2 with TRBJ2-7, with 13 bases lining up with TRBD2. After removal of 11 bases from V and 0 bases from J, the junction contained 7 bases not matched to a gene. This CDR3 contains 15 residues. The germline gives CDR1 SNHLY, CDR2 FYNNEI. The CDR3 bases are TGTGCCGTGACTAGCGGGGGGCCCAACTCCTACGAGCAGTACTTC. This sequence encodes CAVTSGGPNSYEQYF.

V and J are TRBV27 and TRBJ2-1, with D possibly being TRBD2 (5 bases). Germline loops: CDR1 MNHEY, CDR2 SMNVEV (reference sequence). The germline V and J ends were trimmed by 8 bases and 8 bases, with 16 bases remaining between them. The CDR3 has 13 amino acids. CDR3 region: CASEGGRRDEQFF. The CDR3 region has the DNA TGTGCCAGCGAGGGTGGGCGGCGGGATGAGCAGTTCTTC.

This chain uses TRBV5-6 with TRBJ1-2; a possible D gene is TRBD1 (6 bases). CDR1 and CDR2 from the germline V gene are SGHDT and YYEEEE. Trimming removed 5 bases at V and 3 bases at J, with 17 bases between. CDR3 length equals 15 residues. The CDR3 reads CASSFPGAGYYGYTF. Here the CDR3 DNA reads TGTGCCAGCAGTTTCCCGGGGGCGGGATACTATGGCTACACCTTC. Full variable domain (missing parts from reference TRBV5-6 and TRBJ1-2): DAGVTQSPTHLIKTRGQQVTLRCSPKSGHDTVSWYQQALGQGPQFIFQYYEEEERQRGNFPDRFSGHQFPNYSSELNVNALLLGDSALYLCASSFPGAGYYGYTFGSGTRLTVV.

The chain links TRBV30 to TRBJ1-1; D unclear. V was cut by 1 base and J by 0 bases, with 12 bases left in between. This CDR3 is 15 amino acids long. CDR1 is GTSNPN, CDR2 SVGIG, per germline (reference sequence). As DNA, the CDR3 is TGTGCCTGGAGTGACTTCTCCGGAGTGAACACTGAAGCTTTCTTT. This codes for CAWSDFSGVNTEAFF.

CDR3 nucleotide sequence: TGTGCCAGCAGGACTAGCGGGGGGAACTACGAGCAGTACTTC. Residues: CASRTSGGNYEQYF. This chain connects TRBV7-9 to TRBJ2-7; 13 bases are a match to TRBD2. This CDR3 comprises 14 residues. Germline values: CDR1 SEHNR, CDR2 FQNEAQ (reference sequence). Trimming cost V 6 bases and J 3 bases; bases outside gene matches: 2.

This clone has a single count. V is TRBV11-2 and J is TRBJ2-1; 13 positions match TRBD2. The germline CDR1 and CDR2 sequences are SGHAT and FQNNGV. CDR3 size: 16 residues. V was pared by 5 bases and J by 4 bases, with 5 bases of the junction left unmatched. The CDR3 DNA reads TGTGCCAGCAGCCTTCCGACTAGCGGGGGGTACAATGAGCAGTTCTTC. Protein: CASSLPTSGGYNEQFF.

This clone was observed a few times. This chain uses TRBV28 with TRBJ1-5; tentative D call: TRBD1 (6 bases). Germline V gives CDR1 MDHEN, CDR2 SYDVKM. Trimming stripped 5 bases from V and 0 bases from J, with 11 bases between. The CDR3 has 15 residues. The CDR3 region has the DNA TGTGCCAGCAGTCCCGGACAGAATAGCAATCAGCCCCAGCATTTT. This sequence encodes CASSPGQNSNQPQHF.

The rearrangement joins TRBV5-6 to TRBJ2-7; maybe TRBD1 (6 bases). The length of the CDR3 is 14 residues. Looked up from germline, CDR1 is SGHDT and CDR2 is YYEEEE. V was trimmed by 4 bases and J by 2 bases, leaving 13 bases between them. Here the CDR3 DNA reads TGTGCCAGCAGCCCCGGGACAACTACCTACGAGCAGTACTTC. It encodes CASSPGTTTYEQYF. Together with reference TRBV5-6 and TRBJ2-7, the CDR3 gives the full variable domain: DAGVTQSPTHLIKTRGQQVTLRCSPKSGHDTVSWYQQALGQGPQFIFQYYEEEERQRGNFPDRFSGHQFPNYSSELNVNALLLGDSALYLCASSPGTTTYEQYFGPGTRLTVT.

For the CDR3, the DNA is TGTGCCAGTAGTATGGGAGCGAGAACTGAAGCTTTCTTT. Amino acid sequence: CASSMGARTEAFF. The chain links TRBV19 to TRBJ1-1; the D is unclear. The ends were cut back, 3 bases at V and 5 bases at J, with 10 bases in the middle. Germline V lookup: CDR1 LNHDA, CDR2 SQIVND (reference sequence). This CDR3 is built from 13 residues.

This clone was observed a few times. J is TRBJ1-1 and V is TRBV4-1; the D is unclear. This CDR3 is 14 amino acids long. The germline V gene has CDR1 MGHRA and CDR2 YSYEKL. V dropped 1 base and J dropped 1 base, with 7 bases sitting between them. CDR3 nucleotides: TGCGCCAGCAGCCAAGTGGGTCAGAACACTGAAGCTTTCTTT. It encodes CASSQVGQNTEAFF.